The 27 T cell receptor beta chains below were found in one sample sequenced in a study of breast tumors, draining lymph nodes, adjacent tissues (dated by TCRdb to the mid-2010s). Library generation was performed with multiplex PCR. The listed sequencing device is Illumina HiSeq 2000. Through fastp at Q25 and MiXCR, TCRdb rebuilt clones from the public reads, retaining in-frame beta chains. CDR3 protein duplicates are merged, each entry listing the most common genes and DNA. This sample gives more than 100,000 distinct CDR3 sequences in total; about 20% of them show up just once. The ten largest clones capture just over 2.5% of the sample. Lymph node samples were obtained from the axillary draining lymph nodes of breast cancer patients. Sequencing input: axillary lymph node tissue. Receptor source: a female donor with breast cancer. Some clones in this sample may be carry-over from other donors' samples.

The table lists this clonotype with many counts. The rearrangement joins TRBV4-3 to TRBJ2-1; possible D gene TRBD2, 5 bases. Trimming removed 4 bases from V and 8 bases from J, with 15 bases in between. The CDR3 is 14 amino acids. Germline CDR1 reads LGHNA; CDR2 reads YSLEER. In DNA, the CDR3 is TGCGCCAGCAGCCGAGACTACAGTGGCGATGAGCAGTTCTTC. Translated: CASSRDYSGDEQFF.

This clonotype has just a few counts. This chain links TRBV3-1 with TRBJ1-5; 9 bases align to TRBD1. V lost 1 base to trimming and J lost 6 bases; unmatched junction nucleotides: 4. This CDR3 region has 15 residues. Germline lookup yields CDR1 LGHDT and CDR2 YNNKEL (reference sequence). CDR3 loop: CASSQGTGAGQPQHF. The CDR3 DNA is TGTGCCAGCAGCCAAGGGACAGGGGCAGGTCAGCCCCAGCATTTT.

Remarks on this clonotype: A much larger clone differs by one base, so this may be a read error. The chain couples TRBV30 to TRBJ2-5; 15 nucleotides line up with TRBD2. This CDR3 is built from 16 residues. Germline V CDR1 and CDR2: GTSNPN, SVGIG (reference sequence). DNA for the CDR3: TGTGCCTGGAGCTCGGGACTAGCGGGAGGACAAGAGACCCAGCACTTC. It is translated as CAWSSGLAGGQETQHF.

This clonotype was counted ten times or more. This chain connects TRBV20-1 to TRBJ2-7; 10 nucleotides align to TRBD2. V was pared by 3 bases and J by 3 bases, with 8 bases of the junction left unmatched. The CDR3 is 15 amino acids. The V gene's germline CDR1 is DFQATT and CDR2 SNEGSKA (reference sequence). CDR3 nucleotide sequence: TGCAGTGCTAGCCCCTCCAGCGGGGGGGACTACGAGCAGTACTTC. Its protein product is CSASPSSGGDYEQYF.

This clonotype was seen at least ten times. DNA for the CDR3: TGTGCCAGCTCCACCACAGGGAGGAGTTCACCCCTCCACTTT. It codes for CASSTTGRSSPLHF. V usage is TRBV27 and J usage is TRBJ1-6; tentative D call: TRBD1 (6 bases). Germline loops: CDR1 MNHEY, CDR2 SMNVEV (reference sequence). The V end was cut by 8 bases, the J end by 9 bases, with 17 bases between. The CDR3 totals 14 residues.

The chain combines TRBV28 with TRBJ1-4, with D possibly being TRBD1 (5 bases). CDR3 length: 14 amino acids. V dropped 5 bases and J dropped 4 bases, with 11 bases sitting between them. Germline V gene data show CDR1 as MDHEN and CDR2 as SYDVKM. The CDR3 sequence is CASSPGGVNEKLFF. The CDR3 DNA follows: TGTGCCAGCAGTCCGGGGGGGGTTAATGAAAAACTGTTTTTT. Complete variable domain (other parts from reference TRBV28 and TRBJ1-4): DVKVTQSSRYLVKRTGEKVFLECVQDMDHENMFWYRQDPGLGLRLIYFSYDVKMKEKGDIPEGYSVSREKKERFSLILESASTNQTSMYLCASSPGGVNEKLFFGSGTQLSVL.

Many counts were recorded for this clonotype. CDR3 bases: TGTGCCTGGAGTGCGACAGTCACCAATACGCAGTATTTT. Residues: CAWSATVTNTQYF. The chain carries TRBV30 and TRBJ2-3, with D tentatively TRBD1 (5 bases). Germline CDR1 is GTSNPN and CDR2 is SVGIG (reference sequence). Trimming removed 1 base from V and 7 bases from J, with 12 bases in between. The CDR3 is 13 residues long.

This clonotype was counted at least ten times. CDR3 amino acids: CASSLAQGAGTQYF. CDR3 sequence (DNA): TGTGCCAGCAGCTTAGCCCAGGGGGCCGGGACCCAGTACTTC. The chain uses TRBV7-9 and TRBJ2-5; 8 bases line up with TRBD1. CDR3 length equals 14 residues. V was clipped by 0 bases and J by 7 bases; unmatched bases: 4. The germline V gene has CDR1 SEHNR and CDR2 FQNEAQ (reference sequence).

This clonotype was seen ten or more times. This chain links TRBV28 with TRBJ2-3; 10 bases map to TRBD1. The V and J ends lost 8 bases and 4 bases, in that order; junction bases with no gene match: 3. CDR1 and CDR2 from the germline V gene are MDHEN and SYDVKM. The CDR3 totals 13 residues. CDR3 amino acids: CASATGGADTQYF. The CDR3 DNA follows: TGTGCCAGCGCGACAGGGGGCGCAGATACGCAGTATTTT.

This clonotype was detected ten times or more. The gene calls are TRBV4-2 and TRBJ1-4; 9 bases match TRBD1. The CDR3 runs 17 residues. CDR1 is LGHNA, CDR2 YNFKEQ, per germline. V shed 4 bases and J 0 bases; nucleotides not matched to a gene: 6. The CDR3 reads CASSPRDRATTNEKLFF. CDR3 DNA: TGTGCCAGCAGCCCCCGGGACAGGGCTACAACTAATGAAAAACTGTTTTTT.

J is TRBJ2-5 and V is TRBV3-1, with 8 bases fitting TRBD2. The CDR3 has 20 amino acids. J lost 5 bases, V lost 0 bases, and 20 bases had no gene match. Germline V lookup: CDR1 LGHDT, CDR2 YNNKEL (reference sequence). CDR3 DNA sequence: TGTGCCAGCAGCCAAGAAGGCGTCCCGACTAGCGAAAGTTTCTGGGAGACCCAGTACTTC. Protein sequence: CASSQEGVPTSESFWETQYF.

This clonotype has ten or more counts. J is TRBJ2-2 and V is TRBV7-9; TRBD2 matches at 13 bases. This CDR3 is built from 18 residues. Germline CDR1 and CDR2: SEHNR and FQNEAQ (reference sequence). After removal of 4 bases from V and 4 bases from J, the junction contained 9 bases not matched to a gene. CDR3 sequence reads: CASSSPGLAGLTTGELFF. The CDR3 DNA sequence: TGTGCCAGCAGCTCTCCGGGACTAGCGGGATTGACCACCGGGGAGCTGTTTTTT.

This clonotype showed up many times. CDR3 coding DNA: TGTGCCAGCAGTTCCCTCGGGAGCGGGAGGGCCGCGGGCACAGATACGCAGTATTTT. This gives the protein CASSSLGSGRAAGTDTQYF. The chain has TRBV6-5 and TRBJ2-3; TRBD2 agrees at 10 bases. Germline CDR1 and CDR2: MNHEY and SVGAGI. CDR3 length equals 19 residues. The V and J ends lost 4 bases and 1 base, in that order; junction bases with no gene match: 14.

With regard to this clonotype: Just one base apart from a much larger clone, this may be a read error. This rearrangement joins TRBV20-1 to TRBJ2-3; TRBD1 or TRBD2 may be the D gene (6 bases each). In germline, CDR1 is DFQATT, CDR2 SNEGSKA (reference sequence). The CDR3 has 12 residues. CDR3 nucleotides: TGCAGTGCTGCAGGGGAGGTAGATACGCGGTATTTT. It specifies CSAAGEVDTRYF.

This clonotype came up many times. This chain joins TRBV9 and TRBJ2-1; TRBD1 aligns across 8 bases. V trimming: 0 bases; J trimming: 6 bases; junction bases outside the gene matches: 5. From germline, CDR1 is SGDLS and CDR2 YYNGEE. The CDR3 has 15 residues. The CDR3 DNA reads TGTGCCAGCAGCGTAGAACAGGGGGTCCCCAATGAGCAGTTCTTC. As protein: CASSVEQGVPNEQFF.

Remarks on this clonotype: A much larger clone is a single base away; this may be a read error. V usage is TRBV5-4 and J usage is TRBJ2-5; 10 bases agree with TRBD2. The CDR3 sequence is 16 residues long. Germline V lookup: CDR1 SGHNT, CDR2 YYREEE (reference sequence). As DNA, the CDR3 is TGTGCCAGCAGCTTGGGGGGACTAGCGTCTCAAGGGACCCAGTACTTC. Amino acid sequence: CASSLGGLASQGTQYF.

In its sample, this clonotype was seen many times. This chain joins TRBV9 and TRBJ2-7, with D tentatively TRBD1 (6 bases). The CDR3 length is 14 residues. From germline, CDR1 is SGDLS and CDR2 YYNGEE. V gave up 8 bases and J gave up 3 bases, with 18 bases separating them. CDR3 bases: TGTGCCAGTGCTAGAGGGGAAGGGGGCTACGAGCAGTACTTC. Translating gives CASARGEGGYEQYF.

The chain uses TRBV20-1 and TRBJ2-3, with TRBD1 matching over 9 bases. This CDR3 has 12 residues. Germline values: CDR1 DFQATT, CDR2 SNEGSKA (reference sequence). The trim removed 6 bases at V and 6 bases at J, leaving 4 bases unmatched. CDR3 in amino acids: CSATGTGDTQYF. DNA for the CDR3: TGCAGTGCCACCGGGACAGGGGATACGCAGTATTTT.

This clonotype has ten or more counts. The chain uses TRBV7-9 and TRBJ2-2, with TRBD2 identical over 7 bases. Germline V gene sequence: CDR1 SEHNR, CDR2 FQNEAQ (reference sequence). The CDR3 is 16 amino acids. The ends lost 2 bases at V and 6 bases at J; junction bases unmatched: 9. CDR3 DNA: TGTGCCAGCAGCTTAACGGTATTCGGGGGGTCCGGGGAGCTGTTTTTT. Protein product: CASSLTVFGGSGELFF. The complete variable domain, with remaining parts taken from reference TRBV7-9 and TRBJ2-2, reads DTGVSQNPRHKITKRGQNVTFRCDPISEHNRLYWYRQTLGQGPEFLTYFQNEAQLEKSRLLSDRFSAERPKGSFSTLEIQRTEQGDSAMYLCASSLTVFGGSGELFFGEGSRLTVL.

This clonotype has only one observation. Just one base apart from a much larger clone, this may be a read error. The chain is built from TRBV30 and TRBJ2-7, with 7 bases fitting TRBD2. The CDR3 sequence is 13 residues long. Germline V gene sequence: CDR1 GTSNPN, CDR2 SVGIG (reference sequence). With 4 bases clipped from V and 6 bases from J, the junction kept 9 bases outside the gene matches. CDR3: CAWNKRDHCEQYF. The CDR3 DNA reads TGTGCCTGGAATAAGCGGGACCACTGCGAGCAGTACTTC.

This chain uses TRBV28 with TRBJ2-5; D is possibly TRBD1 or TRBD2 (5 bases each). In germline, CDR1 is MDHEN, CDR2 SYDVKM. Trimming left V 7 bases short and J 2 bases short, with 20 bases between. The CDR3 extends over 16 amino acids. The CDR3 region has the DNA TGTGCCAGCACCCCCCTCGAGGGAAAGGGGCAAGAGACCCAGTACTTC. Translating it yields CASTPLEGKGQETQYF. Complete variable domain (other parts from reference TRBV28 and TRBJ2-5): DVKVTQSSRYLVKRTGEKVFLECVQDMDHENMFWYRQDPGLGLRLIYFSYDVKMKEKGDIPEGYSVSREKKERFSLILESASTNQTSMYLCASTPLEGKGQETQYFGPGTRLLVL.

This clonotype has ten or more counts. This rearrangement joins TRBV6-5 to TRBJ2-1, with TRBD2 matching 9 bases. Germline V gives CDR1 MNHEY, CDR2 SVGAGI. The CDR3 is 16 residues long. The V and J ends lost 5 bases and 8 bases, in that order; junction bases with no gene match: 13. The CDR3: CASSTRFSGSKYEQFF. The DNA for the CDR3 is TGTGCCAGCAGTACCAGATTTAGCGGGAGCAAGTATGAGCAGTTCTTC.

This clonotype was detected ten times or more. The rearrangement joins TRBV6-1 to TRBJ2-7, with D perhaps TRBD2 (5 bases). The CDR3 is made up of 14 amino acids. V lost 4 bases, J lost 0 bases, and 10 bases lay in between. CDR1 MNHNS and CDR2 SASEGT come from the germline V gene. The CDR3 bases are TGTGCCAGCAGTGTGGAGCGGTACTCCTACGAGCAGTACTTC. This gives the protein CASSVERYSYEQYF.

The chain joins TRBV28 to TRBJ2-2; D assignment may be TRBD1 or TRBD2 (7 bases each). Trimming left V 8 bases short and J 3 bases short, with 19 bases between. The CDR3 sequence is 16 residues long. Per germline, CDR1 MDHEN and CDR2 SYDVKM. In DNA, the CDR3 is TGTGCCAGCGGCCAGATGACAGGGAGGGACACCGGGGAGCTGTTTTTT. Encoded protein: CASGQMTGRDTGELFF.

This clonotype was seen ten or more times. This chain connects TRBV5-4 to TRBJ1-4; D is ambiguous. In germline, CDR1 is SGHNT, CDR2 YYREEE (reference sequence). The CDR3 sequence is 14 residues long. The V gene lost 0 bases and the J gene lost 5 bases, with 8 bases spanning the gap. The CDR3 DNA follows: TGTGCCAGCAGCTTGGGTATTGAGAATGAAAAACTGTTTTTT. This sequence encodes CASSLGIENEKLFF.

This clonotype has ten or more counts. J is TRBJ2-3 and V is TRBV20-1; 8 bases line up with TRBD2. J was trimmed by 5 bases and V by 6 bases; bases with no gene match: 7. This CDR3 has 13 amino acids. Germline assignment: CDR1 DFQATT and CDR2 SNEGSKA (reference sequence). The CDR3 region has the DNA TGCAGTGCCGGGAGAGCGGGAGTAGATACGCAGTATTTT. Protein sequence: CSAGRAGVDTQYF.

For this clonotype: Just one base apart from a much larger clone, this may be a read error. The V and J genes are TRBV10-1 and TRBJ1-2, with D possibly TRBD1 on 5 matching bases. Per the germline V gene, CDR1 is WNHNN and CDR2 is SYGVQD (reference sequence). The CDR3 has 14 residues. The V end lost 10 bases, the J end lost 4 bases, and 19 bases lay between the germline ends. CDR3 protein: CAIRDRQRLYGYTF. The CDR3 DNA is TGCGCCATCAGGGATAGACAGCGCCTCTATGGCTACACCTTC.